The 22 T cell receptor beta chains in this list originate from one sample, sequenced in a study of cytomegalovirus exposure and HLA in healthy donors. Primers included in the PCR were 60 Vbeta and 13 Jbeta primers. Sequencing was performed with immunoSEQ multiplex PCR; in TCRdb, only in-frame clones are kept and a portion is missing. The sample carries 140,000 to 150,000 clones, around three quarters recorded once. Sequenced: PBMCs. The receptor set was obtained from a man in his forties in good health and CMV-seropositive.

DNA of the CDR3: TGTGCCAGCAGCCGTACAGGGAAAGAGACCCAGTACTTC. It is translated as CASSRTGKETQYF. The V gene is TRBV6-5, the J gene TRBJ2-5; maybe TRBD1 (6 bases). The CDR3 runs to 13 residues. The V end lost 6 bases, the J end lost 3 bases, and 11 bases lay between the germline ends. Germline CDR1 reads MNHEY; CDR2 reads SVGAGI.

The chain has TRBV14 and TRBJ2-5, with D uncertain. Germline lookup yields CDR1 SGHDN and CDR2 FVKESK. The CDR3 runs to 13 residues. V shed 0 bases and J shed 7 bases, with 9 bases lying between them. CDR3 nucleotide sequence: TGTGCCAGCAGCCAAGAGAGGTTCGCGACCCAGTACTTC. Its protein is CASSQERFATQYF.

The chain couples TRBV12-1 to TRBJ1-1; TRBD1 is taken as the D call from the table, unchecked against the DNA. TRBV12-1 is designated a pseudogene. CDR3 length: 15 residues. The CDR3 DNA reads TGTGCCAGCAGCTTTCGTTTACAGGGTAACACTGAGGCTTTCTTT. Translation gives CASSFRLQGNTEAFF.

This clone was counted a few times. This chain links TRBV27 with TRBJ1-5; D might be TRBD1 (6 bases). CDR1 is MNHEY, CDR2 SMNVEV, per germline (reference sequence). CDR3 length: 14 amino acids. V lost 1 base, J lost 10 bases, and 14 bases lay in between. CDR3 nucleotides: TGTGCCAGCAGTTTATTATCAGGGGAAGTACCCCAGCATTTT. Translating it yields CASSLLSGEVPQHF.

This chain links TRBV19 with TRBJ2-6; possible D gene TRBD2, 5 bases. CDR3 length: 15 amino acids. The germline V gene encodes CDR1 LNHDA and CDR2 SQIVND (reference sequence). The V end lost 5 bases, the J end lost 2 bases, and 10 bases lay between the germline ends. CDR3 in DNA: TGTGCCAGTAGTCCCGAGGGAGCTGGGGCCAACGTCCTGACTTTC. Amino acid sequence: CASSPEGAGANVLTF.

The V call is TRBV30, the J call TRBJ1-5; D might be TRBD1 (6 bases). The CDR3 has 13 amino acids. The V gene lost 5 bases and the J gene lost 2 bases, with 10 bases spanning the gap. The V gene's germline CDR1 is GTSNPN and CDR2 SVGIG (reference sequence). The CDR3 DNA reads TGTGCCTGGCAGGGGCCGGGCAATCAGCCCCAGCATTTT. This gives the protein CAWQGPGNQPQHF.

This rearrangement joins TRBV28 to TRBJ1-1; TRBD1 agrees at 7 bases. V lost 2 bases, J lost 6 bases, and 6 bases stayed unmatched. Germline lookup yields CDR1 MDHEN and CDR2 SYDVKM. There are 14 residues in the CDR3. CDR3 coding DNA: TGTGCCAGCAGTTTACGACGGGACAGTCCTGAAGCTTTCTTT. It translates to CASSLRRDSPEAFF.

The chain has TRBV7-2 and TRBJ1-2, with TRBD1 matching 9 bases. V lost 4 bases, J lost 8 bases, and 11 bases stayed unmatched. The CDR3 is 15 amino acids. Germline V CDR1 and CDR2: SGHTA, FQGNSA. In DNA, the CDR3 is TGTGCCAGCAGCTCCCGCCCGACAGGGGGTGGGGGCTACACCTTC. Translating it yields CASSSRPTGGGGYTF.

The rearrangement joins TRBV10-3 to TRBJ2-6; 8 bases fit TRBD1. The CDR3 contains 19 residues. From germline, CDR1 is ENHRY and CDR2 SYGVKD. Trimming removed 6 bases from V and 0 bases from J; junction bases left unmatched: 13. The DNA for the CDR3 is TGTGCCATCAGGGGACAGGCGACGGGTGGCACCTCTGGGGCCAACGTCCTGACTTTC. Its translation is CAIRGQATGGTSGANVLTF.

Here the CDR3 reads CASSLGLANNEQYF. Here the CDR3 DNA reads TGTGCCAGCAGCTTAGGACTAGCGAACAACGAGCAGTACTTC. The chain is built from TRBV11-1 and TRBJ2-7; TRBD2 matches 8 bases. This CDR3 is built from 14 residues. J gave up 5 bases and V 1 base, and 4 bases lay outside the gene matches. The germline CDR1 and CDR2 sequences are SGHAT and FQDESV (reference sequence).

The chain recombines TRBV2 with TRBJ1-4; the D is unclear. Germline loops: CDR1 SNHLY, CDR2 FYNNEI. The CDR3 has 15 residues. V shed 7 bases and J shed 0 bases, with 12 bases lying between them. DNA for the CDR3: TGTGCCAGCACGCTCGAGGCCGCAACTAATGAAAAACTGTTTTTT. As protein: CASTLEAATNEKLFF.

CDR3 loop: CASSLVSNTEAFF. The DNA of the CDR3 is TGTGCCAGCAGCTTGGTATCGAACACTGAAGCTTTCTTT. The chain links TRBV5-4 to TRBJ1-1, with no clear D. There are 13 residues in the CDR3. Looked up from germline, CDR1 is SGHNT and CDR2 is YYREEE (reference sequence). Trimming left V 0 bases short and J 1 base short, with 4 bases between. The whole variable domain, remainder taken from reference TRBV5-4 and TRBJ1-1, is ETGVTQSPTHLIKTRGQQVTLRCSSQSGHNTVSWYQQALGQGPQFIFQYYREEENGRGNFPPRFSGLQFPNYSSELNVNALELDDSALYLCASSLVSNTEAFFGQGTRLTVV.

The V gene is TRBV4-1, the J gene TRBJ2-7, with TRBD2 matching over 11 bases. Germline V lookup: CDR1 MGHRA, CDR2 YSYEKL. After removal of 0 bases from V and 3 bases from J, the junction contained 7 bases not matched to a gene. This CDR3 region has 17 residues. CDR3 residues: CASSQEVAGGRVYEQYF. The CDR3 DNA reads TGCGCCAGCAGCCAAGAGGTAGCGGGAGGGCGGGTCTACGAGCAGTACTTC.

The chain recombines TRBV18 with TRBJ1-3; 8 nucleotides match TRBD1. With V trimmed by 7 bases and J by 0 bases, 2 bases remained unmatched. The germline gives CDR1 KGHSH, CDR2 LQKENI. This CDR3 contains 14 residues. In DNA, the CDR3 is TGTGCCAGCTTGGGACAGGTCTCTGGAAACACCATATATTTT. As protein: CASLGQVSGNTIYF.

This rearrangement joins TRBV6-1 to TRBJ2-2; 7 nucleotides line up with TRBD1. J lost 0 bases, V lost 6 bases, and 4 bases had no gene match. From germline, CDR1 is MNHNS and CDR2 SASEGT. This CDR3 has 15 amino acids. The CDR3 protein is CASRTTGTNTGELFF. CDR3 coding DNA: TGTGCCAGCAGAACGACAGGGACGAACACCGGGGAGCTGTTTTTT.

The chain joins TRBV19 to TRBJ1-5; D possibly corresponds to TRBD1 (5 bases). CDR3 length: 15 residues. The germline V gene encodes CDR1 LNHDA and CDR2 SQIVND (reference sequence). Trimming left V 3 bases short and J 3 bases short, with 12 bases between. The CDR3 DNA reads TGTGCCAGTAGTATGGGGGGTAGTTTCAATCAGCCCCAGCATTTT. Its translation is CASSMGGSFNQPQHF.

This clone was observed once. The rearrangement joins TRBV27 to TRBJ2-7, with D perhaps TRBD1 (5 bases). This CDR3 has 15 amino acids. The V gene lost 4 bases and the J gene lost 1 base, with 14 bases spanning the gap. Germline CDR1 and CDR2: MNHEY and SMNVEV (reference sequence). DNA of the CDR3: TGTGCCAGCAGTTCTCTACAGGTGGCATCCTACGAGCAGTACTTC. It is translated as CASSSLQVASYEQYF.

The CDR3 bases are TGTGCCAGTAGTAGCCCCCTCACTATGAACACTGAAGCTTTCTTT. Translation gives CASSSPLTMNTEAFF. The chain combines TRBV19 with TRBJ1-1; D gene uncertain. CDR1 LNHDA and CDR2 SQIVND come from the germline V gene (reference sequence). Trimming shortened V by 4 bases and J by 0 bases, and 12 bases separated the two germline ends. This CDR3 has 15 amino acids.

The chain links TRBV7-8 to TRBJ2-7, with unresolved D. Trimming took 0 bases from V and 4 from J, leaving 10 bases between them. The V gene's germline CDR1 is SGHVS and CDR2 FQNEAQ. The CDR3 sequence is 14 residues long. The CDR3 DNA follows: TGTGCCAGCAGCTTAGCGTTATACGGTTACGAGCAGTACTTC. It yields the protein CASSLALYGYEQYF.

The chain has TRBV4-2 and TRBJ2-3; TRBD2 matches 9 bases. CDR1 is LGHNA and CDR2 is YNFKEQ in the germline V gene. J lost 1 base, V lost 0 bases, and 2 bases had no gene match. CDR3 length: 16 residues. The CDR3 DNA sequence: TGTGCCAGCAGCCAAGACAGGACTAGCGGCACAGATACGCAGTATTTT. It yields the protein CASSQDRTSGTDTQYF.

V gene TRBV19 combines with J gene TRBJ2-2, with 8 bases lining up with TRBD2. CDR3 length: 15 residues. V lost 4 bases and J lost 5; bases outside the gene matches: 6. The germline CDR1 and CDR2 sequences are LNHDA and SQIVND (reference sequence). The CDR3 DNA follows: TGTGCCAGTAGTAGATTAGCGGGAAGTACCGGGGAGCTGTTTTTT. Translated, it gives CASSRLAGSTGELFF.

The CDR3 region has the DNA TGTGCCAGCAGCCCGAGCGGGATCGGCACCGGGGAGCTGTTTTTT. Translated: CASSPSGIGTGELFF. The chain couples TRBV7-9 to TRBJ2-2; 7 positions agree with TRBD2. Looked up from germline, CDR1 is SEHNR and CDR2 is FQNEAQ (reference sequence). The CDR3 is 15 amino acids. V trimming: 5 bases; J trimming: 4 bases; junction bases outside the gene matches: 7.